The 22 T cell receptor beta chains reported below all come from one sample, sequenced in a study of cytomegalovirus exposure and HLA in healthy donors listed by TCRdb under 2017. Library prep was done by the immunoSEQ multiplex PCR assay. For the multiplex PCR, a mixture combining 60 forward primers for TCR Vbeta segments and 13 reverse primers for TCR Jbeta segments was used. The table was pulled from immuneACCESS by TCRdb, which kept in-frame rearrangements only. Such tables lose some clones; where checked, under half of the loss comes from unresolved V genes, and the rest has no known cause. Counted in this sample were about 120,000 clones; more than 70% of them appeared once. 0.2% to 0.25% of the sample goes to the ten largest clones. Sequencing was carried out using PBMCs. Every receptor here comes from a man aged 50 to 59 in good health and CMV-seronegative.

The chain uses TRBV7-2 and TRBJ2-7, with D tentatively TRBD2 (6 bases). Trimming took 1 base from V and 3 from J, leaving 16 bases between them. This CDR3 has 16 amino acids. Germline V gene sequence: CDR1 SGHTA, CDR2 FQGNSA. CDR3 sequence (DNA): TGTGCCAGCAGCTTAGGAACCGGGTGGCGGGACTACGAGCAGTACTTC. Translating it yields CASSLGTGWRDYEQYF.

The gene calls are TRBV6-6 and TRBJ2-3; D gene ambiguous. This CDR3 region has 14 residues. V gave up 6 bases and J gave up 3 bases, with 13 bases separating them. The germline V gene encodes CDR1 MNHNY and CDR2 SVGAGI (reference sequence). In DNA, the CDR3 is TGTGCCAGCAGCCCCCAGGATCGAACAGATACGCAGTATTTT. It specifies CASSPQDRTDTQYF.

The rearrangement joins TRBV19 to TRBJ1-6; TRBD1 matches 9 bases. The CDR3 totals 14 residues. Germline CDR1 is LNHDA and CDR2 is SQIVND (reference sequence). Losses at the gene ends were 6 bases for V and 10 bases for J; bases not matched to a gene: 7. The CDR3 loop reads CASSRTGVDSPLHF. CDR3 nucleotides: TGTGCCAGTAGCCGGACAGGGGTCGACTCACCCCTCCACTTT.

This clone was seen a handful of times. V gene TRBV5-6 combines with J gene TRBJ2-7; no definite D call. Trimming took off 8 bases at V and 0 bases at J, with 12 bases between the two ends. This CDR3 has 13 amino acids. Germline CDR1 is SGHDT and CDR2 is YYEEEE. CDR3 in amino acids: CASTGAGSYEQYF. The CDR3 DNA sequence: TGTGCCAGTACCGGAGCTGGCTCCTACGAGCAGTACTTC.

The genes are TRBV18 and TRBJ1-1; D is uncertain. The CDR3 covers 16 residues. Germline V gene data show CDR1 as KGHSH and CDR2 as LQKENI. Trimming pared 2 bases from V and 1 base from J, leaving 14 bases between. The CDR3 protein is CASSPSPGRANTEAFF. For the CDR3, the DNA is TGTGCCAGCTCACCAAGTCCGGGGAGGGCGAACACTGAAGCTTTCTTT.

The chain combines TRBV7-8 with TRBJ1-2, with D maybe TRBD1 (6 bases). This CDR3 region has 15 residues. With 5 bases removed from V and 3 bases from J, the gap between germline ends came to 16 bases. Germline lookup yields CDR1 SGHVS and CDR2 FQNEAQ. CDR3: CASSPFAGGDYGYTF. The CDR3 DNA follows: TGTGCCAGCAGCCCCTTCGCGGGGGGCGACTATGGCTACACCTTC.

The chain uses TRBV30 and TRBJ1-6, with 8 nucleotides matching TRBD1. The CDR3 loop spans 12 amino acids. Germline CDR1 is GTSNPN and CDR2 is SVGIG (reference sequence). Trimming at V came to 7 bases and at J to 7 bases, leaving 3 bases not matched to a gene. The CDR3 loop is CAYRDRNSPLHF. The DNA for the CDR3 is TGTGCCTACCGGGACAGGAATTCACCCCTCCACTTT.

The chain carries TRBV27 and TRBJ2-7; TRBD2 matches at 10 bases. The J segment lost 2 bases and the V segment lost 7 bases, leaving 14 bases of the junction unmatched. This CDR3 is 17 amino acids long. Germline V gene data show CDR1 as MNHEY and CDR2 as SMNVEV (reference sequence). CDR3 nucleotides: TGTGCCAGCACCCCAAACCTTATAGCGGGAGGCCCCTACGAGCAGTACTTC. It is translated as CASTPNLIAGGPYEQYF.

Points on this clone: One end of the junction does not line up with germline, which may come from a read error. The chain carries TRBV27 and TRBJ2-1; 10 bases are a match to TRBD2. Germline V CDR1 and CDR2: MNHEY, SMNVEV (reference sequence). The CDR3 loop spans 18 amino acids. In DNA form, the CDR3 reads TGTGCCGGCAGTTTATCCAGGACTAGCGGTAGCTCCTACAATGAGCAGTTCTTC. Amino acids: CAGSLSRTSGSSYNEQFF.

The rearrangement uses TRBV29-1 and TRBJ2-4, with D possibly matching TRBD1 (5 bases). The CDR3 has 11 residues. Germline loops: CDR1 SQVTM, CDR2 ANQGSEA. Trimming removed 3 bases at V and 8 bases at J, with 8 bases between. CDR3 loop: CSVDRGDIQYF. The CDR3 DNA reads as TGCAGCGTTGATAGGGGTGACATTCAGTACTTC.

The chain uses TRBV2 and TRBJ2-7; the match to TRBD2 covers 11 bases. V dropped 4 bases and J dropped 5; count of bases not matched to a gene: 7. This CDR3 is 15 amino acids long. Germline CDR1 SNHLY, CDR2 FYNNEI. As DNA, the CDR3 is TGTGCCAGCAGTGCCCTAGCGGGGGGTTTAAACGAGCAGTACTTC. This codes for CASSALAGGLNEQYF.

The chain links TRBV4-3 to TRBJ2-5; D is perhaps TRBD2 (5 bases). V was shortened by 0 bases and J by 5 bases, with 16 bases between the two germline ends. CDR1 is LGHNA and CDR2 is YSLEER in the germline V gene. CDR3 size: 16 residues. This chain's CDR3 is CASSQEASGSVETQYF. In DNA, the CDR3 is TGCGCCAGCAGCCAAGAAGCATCGGGAAGCGTCGAGACCCAGTACTTC.

The gene calls are TRBV7-2 and TRBJ1-2; D perhaps matches TRBD1 (5 bases). CDR1 and CDR2 from the germline V gene are SGHTA and FQGNSA. This CDR3 contains 14 residues. Trimming left V 1 base short and J 7 bases short, with 13 bases between. This CDR3 is CASSLDVRDGGYTF. CDR3 DNA: TGTGCCAGCAGCTTAGATGTCAGGGATGGTGGCTACACCTTC.

The chain couples TRBV28 to TRBJ2-7; 10 bases map to TRBD1. Germline values: CDR1 MDHEN, CDR2 SYDVKM. The J segment lost 5 bases and the V segment lost 4 bases, leaving 5 bases of the junction unmatched. CDR3 length: 14 residues. CDR3 sequence reads: CASSSSGTGDEQYF. Here the CDR3 DNA reads TGTGCCAGCAGTTCTTCCGGGACAGGGGACGAGCAGTACTTC. Variable domain in full (rest from reference TRBV28 and TRBJ2-7): DVKVTQSSRYLVKRTGEKVFLECVQDMDHENMFWYRQDPGLGLRLIYFSYDVKMKEKGDIPEGYSVSREKKERFSLILESASTNQTSMYLCASSSSGTGDEQYFGPGTRLTVT.

This clone was seen only a few times. The J gene is TRBJ1-4, the V gene TRBV28, with a weak D call TRBD1 (6 bases). V gave up 5 bases and J gave up 7 bases, with 14 bases separating them. Germline V gene data show CDR1 as MDHEN and CDR2 as SYDVKM. The CDR3 is 14 residues long. The CDR3 loop reads CASSRTGLAEKLFF. In DNA form, the CDR3 reads TGTGCCAGCAGTCGAACAGGGTTGGCTGAAAAACTGTTTTTT.

J is TRBJ2-7 and V is TRBV19, with D possibly matching TRBD1 (6 bases). The CDR3 is 15 residues long. The germline V gene encodes CDR1 LNHDA and CDR2 SQIVND (reference sequence). Trimming took off 5 bases at V and 1 base at J, with 15 bases between the two ends. The CDR3 loop reads CASSEQGTASYEQYF. Here the CDR3 DNA reads TGTGCCAGTAGTGAACAGGGTACGGCATCCTACGAGCAGTACTTC.

The chain uses TRBV7-2 and TRBJ1-5; D not resolved. V lost 3 bases, J lost 3 bases, and 3 bases lay in between. Germline V gene sequence: CDR1 SGHTA, CDR2 FQGNSA. The CDR3 spans 12 residues. CDR3 DNA: TGTGCCAGCAGCTTGTACAATCAGCCCCAGCATTTT. Its protein product is CASSLYNQPQHF. The variable domain in full, with the rest retrieved from reference TRBV7-2 and TRBJ1-5, is GAGVSQSPSNKVTEKGKDVELRCDPISGHTALYWYRQSLGQGLEFLIYFQGNSAPDKSGLPSDRFSAERTGGSVSTLTIQRTQQEDSAVYLCASSLYNQPQHFGDGTRLSIL.

The CDR3 here is CASSQRGLKGEQYF. The CDR3 DNA reads as TGTGCCAGCAGCCAAAGGGGGCTGAAAGGGGAGCAGTACTTC. The chain employs TRBV6-5 and TRBJ2-5; 7 bases map to TRBD1. J gave up 11 bases and V 6 bases, and 15 bases lay outside the gene matches. Germline CDR1 reads MNHEY; CDR2 reads SVGAGI. This CDR3 contains 14 residues.

V usage is TRBV27 and J usage is TRBJ2-3; TRBD2 might be the D (6 bases). The V gene lost 6 bases and the J gene lost 0 bases, with 16 bases spanning the gap. CDR1 MNHEY and CDR2 SMNVEV come from the germline V gene (reference sequence). The CDR3 is made up of 16 amino acids. CDR3 nucleotide sequence: TGTGCCAGCAGCCCTCCCCGCGGGGATAGCACAGATACGCAGTATTTT. Encoded protein: CASSPPRGDSTDTQYF.

This chain connects TRBV10-3 to TRBJ2-2; 10 bases fit TRBD1. CDR3 size: 16 residues. Per germline, CDR1 ENHRY and CDR2 SYGVKD. The ends lost 6 bases at V and 3 bases at J; junction bases unmatched: 7. The CDR3 sequence: CAIRDPGQGYTGELFF. The CDR3 DNA reads TGTGCCATCAGAGACCCGGGACAGGGGTACACCGGGGAGCTGTTTTTT.

Regarding this clone: Compared with germline, one end of the junction differs, possibly owing to a read error. The chain joins TRBV5-1 to TRBJ2-3; 7 nucleotides agree with TRBD2. The CDR3 sequence is 14 residues long. The germline CDR1 and CDR2 sequences are SGHRS and YFSETQ. CDR3 in amino acids: CASNLRGSTDTQYF. In DNA, the CDR3 is TGCGCCAGCAACTTGCGGGGGTCCACAGATACGCAGTATTTT.

In DNA form, the CDR3 reads TGTGCCAGCAGCTACCCCGGGGTCTCTGACACCTTC. This encodes CASSYPGVSDTF. The chain uses TRBV7-9 and TRBJ1-2; D unresolved. V was shortened by 4 bases and J by 12 bases, with 15 bases between the two germline ends. Germline CDR1 SEHNR, CDR2 FQNEAQ (reference sequence). The CDR3 runs 12 residues.